These 32 T cell receptor beta chains originate from one sample sequenced in a study of T cells in Graves' hyperthyroidism and ophthalmopathy. RNA transcripts yielded amplified TCR beta CDR3 regions. The HTBI primer set served for first-round RT-PCR of the TCR CDR3. A single record per CDR3 protein comes from TCRdb applying MiXCR to the multiplex PCR reads. The sample includes 450,000 to 650,000 distinct CDR3 sequences, 20% to 25% seen only once; the top ten take 26%. Source material: blood. The receptors were gathered from a man in his late teens or twenties with Graves' hyperthyroidism.

This clonotype has a handful of counts. This sequence joins TRBV24-1 and TRBJ1-5, with 9 bases that match TRBD1. Germline assignment: CDR1 KGHDR and CDR2 SFDVKD. The CDR3 is 17 amino acids. J lost 2 bases, V lost 3 bases, and 7 bases had no gene match. DNA for the CDR3: TGTGCCACCAGTGATACAGGGGGCCCGGCCGGCAATCAGCCCCAGCATTTT. Encoded protein: CATSDTGGPAGNQPQHF.

Worth noting for this clonotype: In this CDR3 the conserved last residue, phenylalanine or tryptophan, is missing, so a read error is likely. The chain combines TRBV27 with TRBJ1-5; D call uncertain. The CDR3 spans 14 residues. Looked up from germline, CDR1 is MNHEY and CDR2 is SMNVEV (reference sequence). The V gene lost 5 bases and the J gene lost 1 base, with 9 bases spanning the gap. The CDR3 region has the DNA TGTGCCAGCAGTCTGGGTGGGAGCAATCAGCCCCAGCATTTA. Translating it yields CASSLGGSNQPQHL.

This clonotype was seen repeatedly, ten times or more. The rearrangement joins TRBV15 to TRBJ2-5; D possibly matches TRBD1 or TRBD2 (6 bases each). CDR3 length: 16 residues. CDR1 is LNHNV, CDR2 YYDKDF, per germline (reference sequence). V was clipped by 2 bases and J by 4 bases, with 17 bases between them. The CDR3 reads CATSRYRELGGETQYF. The CDR3 region has the DNA TGTGCCACCAGCAGATATCGGGAGCTAGGGGGAGAGACCCAGTACTTC.

A note on this clonotype: A much larger clone is a single base away; this may be a read error. The chain links TRBV5-6 to TRBJ1-1; 9 bases align to TRBD1. This CDR3 contains 13 residues. The germline V gene encodes CDR1 SGHDT and CDR2 YYEEEE. CDR3 loop: CVSSPGTGWEAFF. CDR3 coding DNA: TGTGTCAGCAGCCCAGGGACAGGGTGGGAAGCTTTCTTT. Filled out from reference TRBV5-6 and TRBJ1-1, the complete variable domain reads DAGVTQSPTHLIKTRGQQVTLRCSPKSGHDTVSWYQQALGQGPQFIFQYYEEEERQRGNFPDRFSGHQFPNYSSELNVNALLLGDSALYLCVSSPGTGWEAFFGQGTRLTVV.

In its sample, this clonotype was seen many times. This chain uses TRBV6-2 or TRBV6-3 with TRBJ1-6, with unresolved D. V dropped 7 bases and J dropped 7 bases, with 14 bases sitting between them. The CDR3 runs 14 residues. The germline V gene encodes CDR1 MNHEY and CDR2 SVGEGT. This chain's CDR3 is CASKHSAGNSPLHF. The CDR3 DNA reads TGTGCCAGCAAACACTCGGCCGGCAATTCACCCCTCCACTTT.

V gene TRBV6-1 combines with J gene TRBJ2-5; D gene unclear. The CDR3 totals 13 residues. Per the germline V gene, CDR1 is MNHNS and CDR2 is SASEGT. Deletions cut 7 bases from V and 2 bases from J, with 11 bases between. CDR3 DNA sequence: TGTGCCAGCAACGACCAAATGCAAGAGACCCAGTACTTC. This encodes CASNDQMQETQYF.

The table lists this clonotype with a few counts. The chain combines TRBV18 with TRBJ2-7; TRBD1 matches at 12 bases. Germline lookup yields CDR1 KGHSH and CDR2 LQKENI. With V trimmed by 3 bases and J by 5 bases, 8 bases remained unmatched. This CDR3 has 16 amino acids. This chain's CDR3 is CASSPLGTGGWNEQYF. The CDR3 DNA reads as TGTGCCAGCTCACCCCTCGGGACAGGGGGCTGGAACGAGCAGTACTTC.

The chain carries TRBV5-6 and TRBJ2-5, with D possibly TRBD1 on 5 matching bases. V gave up 4 bases and J gave up 5 bases, with 15 bases separating them. This CDR3 comprises 14 residues. CDR1 and CDR2 (germline): SGHDT, YYEEEE. The CDR3 region is CASSALGDRETQYF. The CDR3 DNA reads TGTGCCAGCAGCGCCTTAGGGGATCGGGAGACCCAGTACTTC. The whole variable domain, filled in from reference TRBV5-6 and TRBJ2-5, reads DAGVTQSPTHLIKTRGQQVTLRCSPKSGHDTVSWYQQALGQGPQFIFQYYEEEERQRGNFPDRFSGHQFPNYSSELNVNALLLGDSALYLCASSALGDRETQYFGPGTRLLVL.

The genes are TRBV20-1 and TRBJ2-5; tentative D call: TRBD1 (6 bases). The CDR3 consists of 11 residues. CDR1 is DFQATT and CDR2 is SNEGSKA in the germline V gene (reference sequence). V lost 5 bases and J 5 bases, leaving 9 bases between the germline ends. CDR3 protein: CSAYDRETQYF. The CDR3 region has the DNA TGCAGTGCTTATGACAGGGAGACCCAGTACTTC.

The chain combines TRBV27 with TRBJ2-2; D tentatively reads TRBD1 or TRBD2 (5 bases each). This CDR3 has 13 residues. Germline CDR1 reads MNHEY; CDR2 reads SMNVEV (reference sequence). Trimming cost V 1 base and J 8 bases, with 8 bases left between them. The CDR3, as DNA: TGTGCCAGCAGTTTATTTGGGGGAGGGGAGCTGTTTTTT. This gives the protein CASSLFGGGELFF.

In this sample, this clonotype turned up many times. This sequence joins TRBV4-1 and TRBJ2-5; 9 bases match TRBD2. In germline, CDR1 is MGHRA, CDR2 YSYEKL. The CDR3 extends over 17 amino acids. The trim removed 0 bases at V and 4 bases at J, leaving 9 bases unmatched. In DNA form, the CDR3 reads TGCGCCAGCAGCCAAGATGGCCTGGTGCGGGGGGGAGAGACCCAGTACTTC. Protein product: CASSQDGLVRGGETQYF.

The chain combines TRBV12-3 or TRBV12-4 with TRBJ2-7, with a possible D match to TRBD2 (5 bases). The length of the CDR3 is 13 residues. V was cut by 5 bases and J by 9 bases, with 17 bases left in between. CDR3 DNA sequence: TGTGCCAGCAGTCAGGACTCACAATGGGGGCAGTACTTC. Translation: CASSQDSQWGQYF.

There are many counts of this clonotype. This chain links TRBV28 with TRBJ1-3; D is unclear. Trimming cost V 7 bases and J 3 bases, with 7 bases left between them. Germline V lookup: CDR1 MDHEN, CDR2 SYDVKM. The CDR3 covers 12 residues. CDR3 in DNA: TGTGCCAGCAAGCAGGTTGGAAACACCATATATTTT. It codes for CASKQVGNTIYF.

This clonotype was counted many times. V and J are TRBV12-3 or TRBV12-4 and TRBJ2-7, with D perhaps TRBD2 (5 bases). Trimming took 3 bases from V and 2 from J, leaving 8 bases between them. CDR3 length: 13 residues. This CDR3 reads CASSFGNTYEQYF. The CDR3 region has the DNA TGTGCCAGCAGTTTCGGGAATACCTACGAGCAGTACTTC.

This rearrangement joins TRBV2 to TRBJ1-1, with a tentative D call TRBD1 (5 bases). Germline V lookup: CDR1 SNHLY, CDR2 FYNNEI. This CDR3 contains 13 residues. Trimming stripped 4 bases from V and 4 bases from J, with 10 bases between. The CDR3 DNA sequence: TGTGCCAGCAGTGCCAGGGTCCGCACTGAAGCTTTCTTT. It specifies CASSARVRTEAFF.

This clonotype was seen repeatedly, ten times or more. The chain has TRBV28 and TRBJ1-1; D is possibly TRBD1 (6 bases). V lost 11 bases and J 6 bases, leaving 16 bases between the germline ends. Germline CDR1 MDHEN, CDR2 SYDVKM. The CDR3 is 12 amino acids. Here the CDR3 reads CAGGGARAEAFF. The CDR3 DNA follows: TGTGCCGGAGGGGGGGCGCGCGCTGAAGCTTTCTTT.

The chain has TRBV24-1 and TRBJ2-2; D remains unclear. Germline V gene data show CDR1 as KGHDR and CDR2 as SFDVKD. The CDR3 extends over 15 amino acids. The V and J ends lost 5 bases and 2 bases respectively, with 11 bases between them. Written as DNA, the CDR3 is TGTGCCACCAGTGCCCAGAAGAAAAACACCGGGGAGCTGTTTTTT. This gives the protein CATSAQKKNTGELFF.

Many counts were recorded for this clonotype. The chain uses TRBV19 and TRBJ1-1; TRBD1 might be the D (5 bases). Between the trimmed V and J ends, which lost 7 bases and 0 bases, there was a span of 12 bases. The CDR3 is 14 residues long. Germline CDR1 is LNHDA and CDR2 is SQIVND (reference sequence). The CDR3 nucleotides are TGTGCCAGTAACCCCGGGACGGTGAACACTGAAGCTTTCTTT. Protein sequence: CASNPGTVNTEAFF.

The table lists this clonotype with many counts. The chain recombines TRBV4-2 with TRBJ2-7; 8 nucleotides align to TRBD1. V was clipped by 8 bases and J by 5 bases; unmatched bases: 14. Germline lookup yields CDR1 LGHNA and CDR2 YNFKEQ. This CDR3 spans 15 amino acids. CDR3 bases: TGTGCCAGCGGTTCTTCCGTACAGGGGGGCCACGAGCAGTACTTC. Protein product: CASGSSVQGGHEQYF.

This clonotype showed up many times. This chain joins TRBV12-3 or TRBV12-4 and TRBJ2-7; 7 bases map to TRBD1. V lost 1 base to trimming and J lost 5 bases; unmatched junction nucleotides: 2. CDR3 length equals 13 residues. CDR3 coding DNA: TGTGCCAGCAGTTTAGACAGGGGAGACGAGCAGTACTTC. It translates to CASSLDRGDEQYF.

There are a few counts of this clonotype. This chain joins TRBV2 and TRBJ1-1; D is possibly TRBD1 (5 bases). The CDR3 extends over 15 amino acids. The germline CDR1 and CDR2 sequences are SNHLY and FYNNEI. V lost 8 bases, J lost 1 base, and 17 bases lay in between. Written as DNA, the CDR3 is TGTGCCAGCGGCCCCTCCGGGACGCCGAACACTGAAGCTTTCTTT. It codes for CASGPSGTPNTEAFF.

Ten or more counts support this clonotype. The CDR3 DNA follows: TGTGCCAGCTCACCTCCCGTCTCTGGAAACACCATATATTTT. Amino acid sequence: CASSPPVSGNTIYF. The gene calls are TRBV18 and TRBJ1-3; D is undetermined. Trimming removed 3 bases from V and 0 bases from J, with 6 bases in between. The CDR3 consists of 14 residues. The germline V gene encodes CDR1 KGHSH and CDR2 LQKENI.

This clonotype was seen more than once but under ten times. This chain connects TRBV28 to TRBJ2-2; no reliable D call. Trimming took 3 bases from V and 6 from J, leaving 11 bases between them. Germline V gives CDR1 MDHEN, CDR2 SYDVKM. CDR3 length: 14 residues. The CDR3 DNA reads as TGTGCCAGCAGTTTCATAGGAAGCCCCGGGGAGCTGTTTTTT. Amino acid sequence: CASSFIGSPGELFF.

With respect to this clonotype: An end of the junction differs from the germline gene, which may be a read error. V is TRBV12-3 or TRBV12-4 and J is TRBJ1-5, with D hard to call. The CDR3 spans 13 residues. The CDR3 bases are TGTGCCAGCAGCTTAGTGCCTCATCAGCCCCAGCATTTT. It yields the protein CASSLVPHQPQHF.

The table lists this clonotype with many counts. The chain carries TRBV5-6 and TRBJ1-1, with a weak D call TRBD1 (5 bases). V was clipped by 3 bases and J by 5 bases, with 8 bases between them. CDR1 SGHDT and CDR2 YYEEEE come from the germline V gene. The CDR3 contains 12 residues. CDR3 sequence: CASSWGRTEAFF. CDR3 sequence (DNA): TGTGCCAGCAGCTGGGGGAGAACTGAAGCTTTCTTT. The whole variable domain, filled in from reference TRBV5-6 and TRBJ1-1, reads DAGVTQSPTHLIKTRGQQVTLRCSPKSGHDTVSWYQQALGQGPQFIFQYYEEEERQRGNFPDRFSGHQFPNYSSELNVNALLLGDSALYLCASSWGRTEAFFGQGTRLTVV.

The chain employs TRBV20-1 and TRBJ1-1, with TRBD1 matching over 10 bases. This CDR3 contains 17 residues. Germline CDR1 is DFQATT and CDR2 is SNEGSKA (reference sequence). V was pared by 7 bases and J by 4 bases, with 18 bases of the junction left unmatched. The CDR3 protein is CSVLPGQGILGGTEAFF. CDR3 in DNA: TGCAGTGTTTTACCGGGACAGGGGATCTTAGGGGGCACTGAAGCTTTCTTT.

The CDR3 DNA reads as TGTGCCAGCAGTTCCCCAGGGGGAATGCGGAGCAATCAGCCCCAGCATTTT. As protein: CASSSPGGMRSNQPQHF. The chain links TRBV28 to TRBJ1-5; 7 nucleotides match TRBD1. CDR3 size: 17 residues. The germline V gene encodes CDR1 MDHEN and CDR2 SYDVKM. The V segment lost 4 bases and the J segment 1 base; nucleotides outside the gene matches: 10. Based on the CDR3 plus reference TRBV28 and TRBJ1-5, the full variable domain is DVKVTQSSRYLVKRTGEKVFLECVQDMDHENMFWYRQDPGLGLRLIYFSYDVKMKEKGDIPEGYSVSREKKERFSLILESASTNQTSMYLCASSSPGGMRSNQPQHFGDGTRLSIL.

This clonotype showed up just a few times. The V gene is TRBV12-3 or TRBV12-4, the J gene TRBJ2-5; TRBD2 matches 7 bases. The CDR3 length is 15 residues. The ends lost 6 bases at V and 3 bases at J; junction bases unmatched: 10. The CDR3 is CASSRRTRVKETQYF. CDR3 DNA sequence: TGTGCCAGCAGCCGCAGGACTAGGGTAAAAGAGACCCAGTACTTC.

This clonotype was picked up many times. The chain carries TRBV6-1 and TRBJ1-3; the D gene is possibly TRBD1 (5 bases). The CDR3 sequence is 14 residues long. Germline V gene data show CDR1 as MNHNS and CDR2 as SASEGT. V was cut by 6 bases and J by 4 bases, with 13 bases left in between. CDR3 protein: CASRPGGTGNTIYF. DNA for the CDR3: TGTGCCAGCAGGCCCGGGGGAACGGGAAACACCATATATTTT.

This chain joins TRBV11-1 and TRBJ2-7; the match to TRBD2 covers 8 bases. The CDR3 length is 17 residues. Germline V gene sequence: CDR1 SGHAT, CDR2 FQDESV (reference sequence). J lost 0 bases, V lost 1 base, and 8 bases had no gene match. CDR3 amino acids: CASSLVVGLAGSYEQYF. Here the CDR3 DNA reads TGTGCCAGCAGCTTAGTAGTCGGACTAGCAGGCTCCTACGAGCAGTACTTC.

V is TRBV12-3 or TRBV12-4 and J is TRBJ2-2, with unresolved D. CDR3 size: 11 residues. Trimming removed 8 bases at V and 8 bases at J, with 9 bases between. CDR3 protein: CASPLRGELFF. In DNA, the CDR3 is TGTGCCAGCCCCCTGCGGGGGGAGCTGTTTTTT.

Points on this clonotype: A read error may be the cause here, since a much bigger clone is one base away. This chain connects TRBV6-5 to TRBJ2-7; tentatively, D is TRBD2 (5 bases). The germline CDR1 and CDR2 sequences are MNHEY and SVGAGI. The CDR3 has 13 amino acids. The CDR3 sequence is CASSYQDSYELYF. CDR3 in DNA: TGTGCCAGCAGTTACCAGGACTCCTACGAGCTGTACTTC.